The rows below give T cell receptor beta chains drawn from one sample of a study of blood T cell repertoires in COVID-19. Clones were read by immunoSEQ multiplex PCR, and TCRdb kept only the in-frame ones, dropping some. The sample records about 7,500 clones, around 79% being singletons. The sequenced sample was peripheral blood. These receptors all stem from a human donor in a cohort sampled during active COVID-19. The CDR3 runs from the conserved cysteine through the conserved F or W. D genes are given only for firm matches. Size is omitted from some rows. Given values are once, few, many or a class for expanded clones.

abundance | d_gene | j_gene | v_gene | len | CDR3aa | CDR3nt
NA | TRBD1 | TRBJ2-7 | TRBV27 | 14 | CASSTTGLAYEQYF | TGTGCCAGCAGTACGACAGGGCTTGCCTACGAGCAGTACTTC
NA | TRBD1 | TRBJ2-1 | TRBV7-9 | 17 | CASSGVGQGSSYNEQFF | TGTGCCAGCAGCGGAGTGGGACAGGGAAGTTCCTACAATGAGCAGTTCTTC
once | NA | TRBJ2-7 | TRBV19 | 13 | CASSSGSGDEQYF | TGTGCCAGTTCGTCCGGGTCCGGTGACGAGCAGTACTTC
NA | NA | TRBJ1-1 | TRBV5-1 | 13 | CASSSVLNTEAFF | TGCGCCAGCAGCTCGGTGTTGAACACTGAAGCTTTCTTT
NA | TRBD1 | TRBJ1-2 | TRBV27 | 14 | CASSYGQGSMSYTF | TGTGCCAGCAGTTACGGACAGGGGAGTATGAGCTACACCTTC
NA | TRBD2 | TRBJ2-7 | TRBV19 | 15 | CASSTGLAASYEQYF | TGTGCCAGTAGCACGGGACTAGCGGCATCCTACGAGCAGTACTTC
NA | NA | TRBJ2-5 | TRBV21-1 | 18 | CASSKEGTSGYPQETQYF | TGTGCCAGCAGCAAAGAAGGGACTAGCGGTTACCCCCAAGAGACCCAGTACTTC
NA | TRBD2 | TRBJ2-2 | TRBV27 | 19 | CASSLRPGLALTNTGELFF | TGTGCCAGCAGCCTACGCCCGGGACTAGCGTTGACCAACACCGGGGAGCTGTTTTTT
once | TRBD1 | TRBJ2-1 | TRBV27 | 15 | CASSWGQGSYNEQFF | TGTGCCAGCAGTTGGGGACAGGGGTCCTACAATGAGCAGTTCTTC
NA | NA | TRBJ1-1 | TRBV2 | 13 | CASSDVQNTEAFF | TGTGCCAGCAGTGATGTACAGAACACTGAAGCTTTCTTT
NA | NA | TRBJ1-2 | TRBV2 | 14 | CASSESQGFYGYTF | TGTGCCAGCAGTGAATCCCAGGGATTCTATGGCTACACCTTC
NA | NA | TRBJ2-7 | TRBV7-6 | 14 | CASSLQGGRYEQYF | TGTGCCAGCAGCTTACAGGGGGGTCGGTACGAGCAGTACTTC
NA | NA | TRBJ1-5 | TRBV28 | 14 | CASRPTSGRQPQHF | TGTGCCAGCAGACCGACCAGCGGTAGGCAGCCCCAGCATTTT
NA | NA | TRBJ2-7 | TRBV6-5 | 15 | CASRAYRVEDYEQYF | TGTGCCAGCAGGGCCTACAGGGTAGAAGACTACGAGCAGTACTTC
NA | TRBD2 | TRBJ2-3 | TRBV7-8 | 16 | CASSLWVAGYTDTQYF | TGTGCCAGCAGCTTATGGGTAGCGGGGTACACAGATACGCAGTATTTT
NA | NA | TRBJ1-3 | TRBV28 | 16 | CASSQGGSLSGNTIYF | TGTGCCAGCAGCCAGGGAGGCTCCCTCTCTGGAAACACCATATATTTT
NA | NA | TRBJ2-3 | TRBV11-1 | 14 | CASSPGWGTDTQYF | TGTGCCAGCAGCCCGGGGTGGGGCACAGATACGCAGTATTTT
NA | NA | TRBJ1-1 | TRBV5-4 | 14 | CASSSGQLDTEAFF | TGTGCCAGCAGCTCAGGACAGTTGGACACTGAAGCTTTCTTT
once | TRBD1 | TRBJ2-6 | TRBV2 | 16 | CASTRDRVSGANVLTF | TGTGCCAGCACCCGGGACAGAGTCTCTGGGGCCAACGTCCTGACTTTC
NA | NA | TRBJ2-2 | TRBV28 | 17 | CASSSIRGLAHTGELFF | TGTGCCAGCAGTTCCATCCGCGGTTTGGCCCACACCGGGGAGCTGTTTTTT
NA | NA | TRBJ2-3 | TRBV10-3 | 14 | CAISRSRETDTQYF | TGTGCCATCAGCCGATCCCGGGAGACAGATACGCAGTATTTT
NA | NA | TRBJ1-4 | TRBV5-6 | 14 | CASSLWGEDEKLFF | TGTGCCAGCAGCCTCTGGGGGGAAGATGAAAAACTGTTTTTT
NA | NA | TRBJ2-2 | TRBV14 | 14 | CASSQVRGPGELFF | TGTGCCAGCAGCCAAGTTAGGGGTCCCGGGGAGCTGTTTTTT
NA | TRBD1 | TRBJ1-5 | TRBV27 | 19 | CASSSLTGEVNLGNQPQHF | TGTGCCAGCAGTTCCCTCACAGGGGAAGTTAATCTGGGCAATCAGCCCCAGCATTTT
once | TRBD2 | TRBJ2-3 | TRBV24-1 | 18 | CATSDLGLAGGSTDTQYF | TGTGCCACCAGTGATTTGGGACTAGCGGGAGGTTCCACAGATACGCAGTATTTT
few | TRBD2 | TRBJ2-5 | TRBV19 | 14 | CASGGLAGMETQYF | TGTGCCAGTGGGGGGCTAGCGGGGATGGAGACCCAGTACTTC
NA | NA | TRBJ1-3 | TRBV9 | 15 | CASIVLQGWGNTIYF | TGTGCCAGCATCGTTCTACAGGGTTGGGGAAACACCATATATTTT
NA | NA | TRBJ2-7 | TRBV7-2 | 12 | CASSSPSYEQYF | TGTGCCAGCAGCTCTCCGTCCTACGAGCAGTACTTC
NA | TRBD1 | TRBJ2-2 | TRBV28 | 15 | CASSFGTGGNWELFF | TGTGCCAGCAGTTTTGGAACAGGGGGCAATTGGGAGCTGTTTTTT
NA | TRBD1 | TRBJ2-7 | TRBV29-1 | 14 | CSVEGAGTAYEQYF | TGCAGCGTTGAAGGAGCCGGGACAGCCTACGAGCAGTACTTC
NA | TRBD1 | TRBJ1-1 | TRBV5-1 | 14 | CASSYGQGVTEAFF | TGCGCCAGCAGTTATGGACAGGGGGTCACTGAAGCTTTCTTT
few | NA | TRBJ1-4 | TRBV11-1 | 15 | CASSGGISVGNGLFF | TGTGCCAGCAGTGGCGGGATCTCGGTAGGAAATGGGCTGTTTTTT
NA | TRBD1 | TRBJ1-4 | TRBV28 | 13 | CASSRTGLEKLFF | TGTGCCAGCAGTCGGACAGGGCTAGAAAAACTGTTTTTT
NA | TRBD1 | TRBJ2-7 | TRBV7-9 | 13 | CASSPPTGAEQYF | TGTGCCAGCAGCCCCCCGACAGGGGCCGAGCAGTACTTC
NA | TRBD1 | TRBJ2-1 | TRBV7-9 | 16 | CASSWGQGWRVGEQFF | TGTGCCAGCAGCTGGGGACAGGGGTGGAGGGTGGGTGAGCAGTTCTTC
NA | TRBD1 | TRBJ2-7 | TRBV6-1 | 14 | CASSETGGIHEQYF | TGTGCCAGCAGTGAGACAGGGGGGATCCACGAGCAGTACTTC
NA | TRBD1 | TRBJ1-5 | TRBV11-2 | 17 | CASSSRTGPTWIMNQHF | TGTGCCAGCAGCTCCCGGACAGGGCCTACTTGGATCATGAATCAGCATTTT
NA | TRBD2 | TRBJ2-2 | TRBV4-3 | 15 | CASSQEAGGTGELFF | TGCGCCAGCAGCCAAGAAGCGGGAGGGACCGGGGAGCTGTTTTTT
NA | NA | TRBJ1-1 | TRBV6-5 | 14 | CASSYSGGRTEAFF | TGTGCCAGCAGTTATTCGGGGGGCAGGACTGAAGCTTTCTTT
few | TRBD2 | TRBJ2-1 | TRBV6-5 | 14 | CATGVSSGYNEQFF | TGTGCCACCGGGGTGTCTAGCGGTTACAATGAGCAGTTCTTC
NA | NA | TRBJ1-5 | TRBV5-1 | 15 | CASSLAGTPNQPQHF | TGCGCCAGCAGCTTGGCCGGGACACCAAATCAGCCCCAGCATTTT
NA | TRBD2 | TRBJ2-5 | TRBV5-1 | 15 | CASIFRGRAQETQYF | TGCGCCAGCATCTTCCGCGGGAGGGCTCAAGAGACCCAGTACTTC
NA | TRBD2 | TRBJ2-7 | TRBV15 | 15 | CATSGVAGGEAEQYF | TGTGCCACCAGCGGGGTAGCGGGAGGGGAAGCCGAGCAGTACTTC
NA | NA | TRBJ1-1 | TRBV4-1 | 13 | CASSYLVRTEAFF | TGCGCCAGCAGCTACTTAGTGAGGACTGAAGCTTTCTTT
NA | NA | TRBJ1-1 | TRBV27 | 14 | CASRVVGGNTEAFF | TGTGCCAGCAGGGTGGTAGGGGGAAACACTGAAGCTTTCTTT
NA | NA | TRBJ1-1 | TRBV11-2 | 13 | CASSFFQGTEAFF | TGTGCCAGCAGCTTTTTTCAGGGCACTGAAGCTTTCTTT
once | NA | TRBJ2-3 | TRBV4-2 | 16 | CASSQAGQRFTDTQYF | TGTGCCAGCAGCCAAGCCGGCCAGCGGTTCACAGATACGCAGTATTTT
NA | NA | TRBJ2-1 | TRBV2 | 12 | CASSEMTDEQFF | TGTGCCAGCAGTGAAATGACTGATGAGCAGTTCTTC
NA | NA | TRBJ1-5 | TRBV28 | 16 | CASSAYRDAGYQPQHF | TGTGCCAGCAGTGCTTACCGGGACGCGGGGTATCAGCCCCAGCATTTT